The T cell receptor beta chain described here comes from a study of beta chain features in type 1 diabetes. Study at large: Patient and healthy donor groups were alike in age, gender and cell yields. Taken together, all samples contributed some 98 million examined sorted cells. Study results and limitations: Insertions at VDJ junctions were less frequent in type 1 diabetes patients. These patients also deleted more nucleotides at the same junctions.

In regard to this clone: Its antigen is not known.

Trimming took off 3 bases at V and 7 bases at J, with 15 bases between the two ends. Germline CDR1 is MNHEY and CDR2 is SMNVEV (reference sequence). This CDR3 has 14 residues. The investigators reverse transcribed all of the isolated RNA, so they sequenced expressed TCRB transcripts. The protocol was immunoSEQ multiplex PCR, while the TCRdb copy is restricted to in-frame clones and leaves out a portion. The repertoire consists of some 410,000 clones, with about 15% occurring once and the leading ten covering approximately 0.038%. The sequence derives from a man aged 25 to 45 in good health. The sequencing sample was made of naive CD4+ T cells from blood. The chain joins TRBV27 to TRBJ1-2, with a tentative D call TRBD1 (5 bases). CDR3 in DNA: TGTGCCAGCAGTTTTCAGGGACCCTCAGGTGGCTACACCTTC. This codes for CASSFQGPSGGYTF.